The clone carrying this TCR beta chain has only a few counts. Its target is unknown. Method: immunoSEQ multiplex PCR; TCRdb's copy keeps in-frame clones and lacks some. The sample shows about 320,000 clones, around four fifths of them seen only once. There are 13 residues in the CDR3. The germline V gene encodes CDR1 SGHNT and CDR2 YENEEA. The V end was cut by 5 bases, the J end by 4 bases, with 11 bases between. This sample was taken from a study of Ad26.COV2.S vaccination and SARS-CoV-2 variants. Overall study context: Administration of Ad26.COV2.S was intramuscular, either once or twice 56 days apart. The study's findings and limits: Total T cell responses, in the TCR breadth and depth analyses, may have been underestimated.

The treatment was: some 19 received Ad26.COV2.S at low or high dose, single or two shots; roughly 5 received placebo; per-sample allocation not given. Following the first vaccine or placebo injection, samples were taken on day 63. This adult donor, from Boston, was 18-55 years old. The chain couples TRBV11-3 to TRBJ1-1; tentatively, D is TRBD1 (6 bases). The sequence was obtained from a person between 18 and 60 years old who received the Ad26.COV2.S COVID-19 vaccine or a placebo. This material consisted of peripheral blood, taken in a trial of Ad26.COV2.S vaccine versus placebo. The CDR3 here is CASSVTGTTEAFF. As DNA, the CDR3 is TGTGCCAGCAGCGTTACAGGGACCACTGAAGCTTTCTTT.